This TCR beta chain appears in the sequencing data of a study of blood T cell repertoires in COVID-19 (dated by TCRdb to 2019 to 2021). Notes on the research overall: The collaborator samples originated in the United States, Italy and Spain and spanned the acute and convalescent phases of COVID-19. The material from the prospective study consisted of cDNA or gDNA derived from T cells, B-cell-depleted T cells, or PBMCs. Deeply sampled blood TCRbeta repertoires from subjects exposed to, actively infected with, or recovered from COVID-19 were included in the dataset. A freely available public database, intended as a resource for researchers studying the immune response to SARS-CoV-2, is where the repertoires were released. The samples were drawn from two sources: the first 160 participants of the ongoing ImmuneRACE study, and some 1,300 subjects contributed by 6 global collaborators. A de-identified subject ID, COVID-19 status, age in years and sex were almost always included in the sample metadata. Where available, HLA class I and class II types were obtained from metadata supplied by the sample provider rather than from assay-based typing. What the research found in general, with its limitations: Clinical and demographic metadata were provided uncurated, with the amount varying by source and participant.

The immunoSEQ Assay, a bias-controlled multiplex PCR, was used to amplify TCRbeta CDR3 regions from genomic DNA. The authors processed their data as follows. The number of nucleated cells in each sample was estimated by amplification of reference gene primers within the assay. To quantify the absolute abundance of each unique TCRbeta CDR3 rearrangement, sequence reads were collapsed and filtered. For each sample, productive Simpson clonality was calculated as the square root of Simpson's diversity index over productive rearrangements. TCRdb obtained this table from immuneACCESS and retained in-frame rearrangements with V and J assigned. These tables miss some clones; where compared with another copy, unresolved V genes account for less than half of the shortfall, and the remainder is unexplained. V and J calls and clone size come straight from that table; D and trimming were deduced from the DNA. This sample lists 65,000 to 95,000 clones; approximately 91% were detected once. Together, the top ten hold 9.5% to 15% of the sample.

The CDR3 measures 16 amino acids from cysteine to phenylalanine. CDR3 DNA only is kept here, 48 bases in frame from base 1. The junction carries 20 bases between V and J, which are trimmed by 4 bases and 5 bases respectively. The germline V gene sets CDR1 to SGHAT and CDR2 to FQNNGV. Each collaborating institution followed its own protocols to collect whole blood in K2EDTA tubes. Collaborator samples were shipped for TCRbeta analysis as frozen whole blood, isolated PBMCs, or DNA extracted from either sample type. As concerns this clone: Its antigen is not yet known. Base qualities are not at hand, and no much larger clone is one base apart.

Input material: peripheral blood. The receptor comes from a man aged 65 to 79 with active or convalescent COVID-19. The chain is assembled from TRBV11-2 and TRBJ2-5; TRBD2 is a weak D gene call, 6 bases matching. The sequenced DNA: TGTGCCAGCAGCTCCGGACTAAAAACGACGGAGGAGACCCAGTACTTC. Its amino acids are CASSSGLKTTEETQYF.